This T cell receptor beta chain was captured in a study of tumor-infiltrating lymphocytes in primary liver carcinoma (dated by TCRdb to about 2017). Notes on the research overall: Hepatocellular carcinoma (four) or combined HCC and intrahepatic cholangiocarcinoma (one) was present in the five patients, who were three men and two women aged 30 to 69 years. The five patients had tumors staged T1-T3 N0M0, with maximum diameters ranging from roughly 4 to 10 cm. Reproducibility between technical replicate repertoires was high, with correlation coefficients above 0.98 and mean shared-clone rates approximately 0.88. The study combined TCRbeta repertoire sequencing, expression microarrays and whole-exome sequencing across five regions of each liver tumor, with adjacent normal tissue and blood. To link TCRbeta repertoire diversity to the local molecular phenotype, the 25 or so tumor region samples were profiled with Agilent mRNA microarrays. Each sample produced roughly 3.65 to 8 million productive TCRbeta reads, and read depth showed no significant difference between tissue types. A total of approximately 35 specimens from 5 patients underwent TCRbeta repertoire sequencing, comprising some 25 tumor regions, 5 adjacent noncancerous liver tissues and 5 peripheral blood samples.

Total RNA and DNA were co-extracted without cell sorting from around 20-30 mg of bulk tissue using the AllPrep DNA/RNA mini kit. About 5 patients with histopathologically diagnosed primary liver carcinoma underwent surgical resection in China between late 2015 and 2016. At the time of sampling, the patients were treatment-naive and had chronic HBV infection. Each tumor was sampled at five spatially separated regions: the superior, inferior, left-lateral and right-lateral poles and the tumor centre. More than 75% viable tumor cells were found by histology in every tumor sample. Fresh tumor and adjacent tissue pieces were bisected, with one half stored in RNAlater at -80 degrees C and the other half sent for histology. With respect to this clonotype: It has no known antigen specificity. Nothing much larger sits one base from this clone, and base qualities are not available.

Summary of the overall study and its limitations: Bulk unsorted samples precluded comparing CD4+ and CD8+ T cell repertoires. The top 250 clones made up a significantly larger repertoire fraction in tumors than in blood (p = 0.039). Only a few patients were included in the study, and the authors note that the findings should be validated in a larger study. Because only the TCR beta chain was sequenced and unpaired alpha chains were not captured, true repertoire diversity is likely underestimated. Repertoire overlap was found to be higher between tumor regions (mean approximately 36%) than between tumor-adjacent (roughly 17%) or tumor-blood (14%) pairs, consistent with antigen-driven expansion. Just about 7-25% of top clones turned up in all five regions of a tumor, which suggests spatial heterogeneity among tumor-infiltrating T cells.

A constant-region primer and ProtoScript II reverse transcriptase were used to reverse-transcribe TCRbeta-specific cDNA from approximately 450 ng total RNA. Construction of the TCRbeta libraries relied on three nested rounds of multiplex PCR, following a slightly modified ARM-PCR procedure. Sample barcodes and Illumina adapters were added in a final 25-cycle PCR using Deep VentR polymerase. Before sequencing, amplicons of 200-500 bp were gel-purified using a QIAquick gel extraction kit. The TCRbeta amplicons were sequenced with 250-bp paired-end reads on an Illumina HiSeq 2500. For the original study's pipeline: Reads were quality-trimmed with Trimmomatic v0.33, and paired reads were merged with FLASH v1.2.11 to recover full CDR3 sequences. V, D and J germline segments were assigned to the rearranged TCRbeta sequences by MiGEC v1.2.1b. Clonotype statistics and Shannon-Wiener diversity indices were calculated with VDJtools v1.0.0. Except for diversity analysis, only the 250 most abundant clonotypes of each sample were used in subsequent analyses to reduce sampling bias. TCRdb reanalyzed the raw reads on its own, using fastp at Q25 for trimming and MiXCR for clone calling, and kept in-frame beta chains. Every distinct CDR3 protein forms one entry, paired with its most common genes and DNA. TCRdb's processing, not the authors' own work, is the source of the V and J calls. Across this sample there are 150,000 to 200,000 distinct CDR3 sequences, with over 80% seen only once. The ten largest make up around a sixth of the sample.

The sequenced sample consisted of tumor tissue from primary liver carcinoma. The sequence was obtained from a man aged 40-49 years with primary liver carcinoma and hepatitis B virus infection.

The DNA sequence follows: TGTGCCAGCGGCCCCCACCTGGAGGATCGCTTCAATCAGCCCCAGCATTTT. This sequence encodes CASGPHLEDRFNQPQHF. This sequence uses TRBV6-6 and TRBJ1-5; the D segment cannot be called with confidence. CDR1 and CDR2 were assigned from the germline V gene (reference sequence) as MNHNY and SVGAGI. V sheds 8 bases and J sheds 3 bases, leaving 23 bases between their ends. The CDR3, cysteine through phenylalanine, is 17 amino acids long. Only the CDR3 DNA is retained, 51 bases long and in frame from the first base.